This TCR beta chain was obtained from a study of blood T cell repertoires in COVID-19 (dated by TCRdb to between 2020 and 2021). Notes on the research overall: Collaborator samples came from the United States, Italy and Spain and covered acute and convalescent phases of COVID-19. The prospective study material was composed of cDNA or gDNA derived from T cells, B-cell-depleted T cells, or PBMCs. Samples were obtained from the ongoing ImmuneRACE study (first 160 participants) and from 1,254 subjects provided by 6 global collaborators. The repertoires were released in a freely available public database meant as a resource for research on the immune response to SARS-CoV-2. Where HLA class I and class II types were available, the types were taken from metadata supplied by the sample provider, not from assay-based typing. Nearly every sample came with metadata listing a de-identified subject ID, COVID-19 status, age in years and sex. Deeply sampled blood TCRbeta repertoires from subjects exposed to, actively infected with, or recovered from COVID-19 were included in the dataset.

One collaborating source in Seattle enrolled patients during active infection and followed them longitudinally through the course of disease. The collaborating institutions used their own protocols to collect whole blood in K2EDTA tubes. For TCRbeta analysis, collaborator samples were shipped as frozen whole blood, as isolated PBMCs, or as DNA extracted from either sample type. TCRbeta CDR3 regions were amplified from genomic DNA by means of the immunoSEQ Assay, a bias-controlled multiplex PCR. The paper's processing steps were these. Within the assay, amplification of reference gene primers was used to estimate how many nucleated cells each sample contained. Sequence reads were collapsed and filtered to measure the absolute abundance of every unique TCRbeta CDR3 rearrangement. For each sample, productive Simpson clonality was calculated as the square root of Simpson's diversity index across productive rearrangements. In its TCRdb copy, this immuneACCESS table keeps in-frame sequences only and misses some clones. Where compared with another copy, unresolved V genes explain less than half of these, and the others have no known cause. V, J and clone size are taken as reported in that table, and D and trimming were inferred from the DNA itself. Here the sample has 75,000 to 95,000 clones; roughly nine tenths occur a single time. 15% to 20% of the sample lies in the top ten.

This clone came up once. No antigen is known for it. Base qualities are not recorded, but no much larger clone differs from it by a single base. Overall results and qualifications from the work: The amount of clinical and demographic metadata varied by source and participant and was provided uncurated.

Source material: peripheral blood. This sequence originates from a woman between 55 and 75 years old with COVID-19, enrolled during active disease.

In nucleotides, the sequence is TGTGCCAGCAGCACGACAGGTGTCGAGCGCGGCTACACCTTC. The encoded protein is CASSTTGVERGYTF. Recombination joined TRBV5-6 with TRBJ1-2; the D segment could be TRBD1, given 6 matching bases. The CDR3 runs 14 amino acids, cysteine and phenylalanine included. The CDR3 DNA has 42 bases and is translated from base 1. Trimming costs V 4 bases and J 8 bases, and their ends lie 18 bases apart. The germline V gene gives CDR1 as SGHDT and CDR2 as YYEEEE.